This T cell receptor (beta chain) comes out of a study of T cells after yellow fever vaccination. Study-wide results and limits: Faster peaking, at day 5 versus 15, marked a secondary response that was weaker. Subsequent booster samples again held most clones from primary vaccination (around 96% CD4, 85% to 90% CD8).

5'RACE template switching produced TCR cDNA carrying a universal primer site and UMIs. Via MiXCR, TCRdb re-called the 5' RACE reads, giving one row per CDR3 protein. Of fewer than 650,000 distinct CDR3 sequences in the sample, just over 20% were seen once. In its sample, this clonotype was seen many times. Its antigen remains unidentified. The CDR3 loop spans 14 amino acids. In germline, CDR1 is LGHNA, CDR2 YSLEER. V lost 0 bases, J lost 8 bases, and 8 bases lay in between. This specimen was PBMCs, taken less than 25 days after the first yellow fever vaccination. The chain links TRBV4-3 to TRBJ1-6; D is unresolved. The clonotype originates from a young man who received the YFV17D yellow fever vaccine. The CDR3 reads CASSQDWADSPLHF. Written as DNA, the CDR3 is TGCGCCAGCAGCCAAGACTGGGCGGATTCACCCCTCCACTTT.